This TCR beta chain comes out of a study of T cell repertoires in cytomegalovirus infection. As for this clonotype: What it binds is not known.

CDR3 length: 18 residues. Per germline, CDR1 SNHLY and CDR2 FYNNEI. Trimming pared 7 bases from V and 0 bases from J, leaving 19 bases between. MiXCR was run by TCRdb on the reads, yielding one entry per CDR3 protein. This sample has a few hundred thousand distinct CDR3 sequences, with around two fifths found just once. The input for sequencing was cultured PBMCs, taken from culture after CMV antigen stimulation. The clonotype comes from a human donor in good health (CMV status not recorded). Some clones in this sample may be carry-over from other donors' samples. The chain combines TRBV2 with TRBJ1-6; D gene unclear. The CDR3 nucleotides are TGTGCCAGCACCCGAGGTCGGCGGTACAGCTCCTATAATTCACCCCTCCACTTT. Protein sequence: CASTRGRRYSSYNSPLHF.